These T cell receptor beta chains were read from a single sample in a study of OX40 agonist ivuxolimab in advanced cancers. TCRdb's table, derived via immunoSEQ multiplex PCR, lists solely in-frame clones and lacks some. Of around 80,000 clones listed, around 90% are singletons. The sequencing here drew on CD4+ or CD8+ T cells sorted from blood, taken in a trial of the OX40 agonist ivuxolimab. Receptors were obtained from an adult with an advanced solid tumor such as melanoma, head and neck, liver or kidney cancer. Both conserved end residues are part of each CDR3. A D gene is named only where the DNA matches it firmly. Size is stated for part of the rows, as once, few or many counts, or as a class when the clone is expanded.

clone size	J gene	D gene	V gene	CDR3 protein	CDR3 DNA
-	TRBJ2-1	-	TRBV30	CAWSVGSGTYNEQFF	TGTGCCTGGAGTGTAGGTAGCGGCACCTACAATGAGCAGTTCTTC
-	TRBJ2-5	-	TRBV2	CASSGAAGTGETQYF	TGTGCCAGCAGCGGGGCGGCGGGAACGGGAGAGACCCAGTACTTC
-	TRBJ2-1	-	TRBV9	CASSTARTEQFF	TGTGCCAGCAGCACCGCCCGGACGGAGCAGTTCTTC
-	TRBJ2-1	-	TRBV29-1	CSVGLALAVQFF	TGCAGCGTTGGGCTAGCCCTAGCTGTGCAGTTCTTC
-	TRBJ2-3	-	TRBV2	CASRLRLGTDTQYF	TGTGCCAGCAGACTCCGGCTGGGCACAGATACGCAGTATTTT
-	TRBJ1-4	-	TRBV2	CASSDGVLHEKLFF	TGTGCCAGCAGTGACGGAGTTCTGCATGAAAAACTGTTTTTT
-	TRBJ1-5	-	TRBV6-6	CASSYRGDGPQHF	TGTGCCAGCAGTTATCGGGGGGATGGGCCCCAGCATTTT
-	TRBJ1-2	-	TRBV5-4	CASSLTGYGYTF	TGTGCCAGCAGCTTGACAGGCTATGGCTACACCTTC
-	TRBJ2-4	TRBD2	TRBV6-1	CASRGGGGVNIQYF	TGTGCCAGCAGGGGCGGGGGAGGGGTAAACATTCAGTACTTC
-	TRBJ1-3	TRBD1	TRBV7-8	CASSSSGTGAGAGSGNTIYF	TGTGCCAGCAGCTCCTCCGGGACAGGGGCCGGAGCGGGTTCTGGAAACACCATATATTTT
-	TRBJ1-4	-	TRBV6-1	CAGTYPGVSEKLFF	TGTGCAGGGACATACCCGGGGGTTAGTGAAAAACTGTTTTTT
-	TRBJ1-4	TRBD1	TRBV9	CASSYRTGGGEKLFF	TGTGCCAGCAGCTATAGGACAGGGGGAGGGGAAAAACTGTTTTTT
-	TRBJ2-5	TRBD1	TRBV2	CASSETQGETTQYF	TGTGCCAGCAGTGAGACTCAGGGGGAGACGACCCAGTACTTC
-	TRBJ2-7	-	TRBV9	CASSVGQELSYEQYF	TGTGCCAGCAGCGTAGGACAGGAGCTCTCCTACGAGCAGTACTTC
once	TRBJ1-2	-	TRBV29-1	CSVTGGVGYGYTF	TGCAGCGTGACGGGGGGGGTTGGATATGGCTACACCTTC
-	TRBJ2-7	-	TRBV11-3	CASSSGGRGRLYF	TGTGCCAGCAGTTCGGGTGGCCGGGGGCGGTTGTACTTC
-	TRBJ2-6	-	TRBV6-1	CASSEDVGWANVLTF	TGTGCCAGCAGTGAAGATGTGGGATGGGCCAACGTCCTGACTTTC
-	TRBJ2-2	TRBD2	TRBV4-2	CASSQDRLAANTGELFF	TGTGCCAGCAGCCAAGATCGCCTAGCGGCGAACACCGGGGAGCTGTTTTTT
-	TRBJ1-5	-	TRBV10-1	CASTSAENQPQHF	TGCGCCAGCACCTCGGCTGAGAATCAGCCCCAGCATTTT
-	TRBJ2-3	TRBD2	TRBV7-6	CASSLESSGNTDTQYF	TGTGCCAGCAGCTTAGAGTCTAGCGGGAACACAGATACGCAGTATTTT
-	TRBJ2-5	TRBD1	TRBV9	CASSVGTGGAGETQYF	TGTGCCAGCAGCGTAGGGACAGGGGGCGCGGGAGAGACCCAGTACTTC
once	TRBJ2-1	-	TRBV11-2	CASSLAVYNEQFF	TGTGCCAGCAGCTTAGCGGTCTACAATGAGCAGTTCTTC
-	TRBJ1-2	-	TRBV19	CASSPSDRPLYGYTF	TGTGCCAGTAGCCCTTCGGACAGACCCCTCTATGGCTACACCTTC
-	TRBJ2-1	-	TRBV29-1	CSVEDLHKQFF	TGCAGCGTTGAAGATCTTCACAAGCAGTTCTTC
-	TRBJ2-5	-	TRBV19	CASSISFHSGRETQYF	TGTGCCAGTAGTATTTCCTTTCATTCGGGCAGGGAGACCCAGTACTTC
once	TRBJ1-1	TRBD1	TRBV30	CAWSWTTGDPRTEAFF	TGTGCCTGGAGCTGGACGACAGGGGACCCGAGGACTGAAGCTTTCTTT
-	TRBJ2-5	TRBD2	TRBV9	CASSGRGGRLVETQYF	TGTGCCAGCAGCGGAAGGGGCGGGAGGTTAGTAGAGACCCAGTACTTC
-	TRBJ2-1	-	TRBV7-6	CASSPRYNEQFF	TGTGCCAGCAGCCCTCGGTACAATGAGCAGTTCTTC
-	TRBJ2-3	TRBD2	TRBV7-2	CASSSGLAVFTDTQYF	TGTGCCAGCAGCTCGGGACTAGCGGTCTTCACAGATACGCAGTATTTT
-	TRBJ2-7	-	TRBV12-5	CASGWGDAAYEQYF	TGTGCTAGTGGTTGGGGGGACGCCGCCTACGAGCAGTACTTC
-	TRBJ2-1	TRBD1	TRBV30	CAGKSGQRYNEQFF	TGTGCCGGTAAATCGGGACAGAGATACAATGAGCAGTTCTTC
few	TRBJ1-4	-	TRBV29-1	CSGGSGEKLFF	TGCAGCGGTGGTTCTGGGGAAAAACTGTTTTTT
few	TRBJ1-1	-	TRBV27	CASSLVDSNTEAFF	TGTGCCAGCAGTTTGGTGGACTCGAACACTGAAGCTTTCTTT
-	TRBJ1-6	-	TRBV27	CASSGISYNSPLHF	TGTGCCAGCAGTGGCATCTCCTATAATTCACCCCTCCACTTT
-	TRBJ2-1	-	TRBV6-1	CASKQRDNEQFF	TGTGCCAGCAAGCAGAGAGACAATGAGCAGTTCTTC
few	TRBJ2-7	TRBD2	TRBV7-9	CASSPSGGSSYEQYF	TGTGCCAGCAGCCCTAGCGGGGGATCCTCCTACGAGCAGTACTTC